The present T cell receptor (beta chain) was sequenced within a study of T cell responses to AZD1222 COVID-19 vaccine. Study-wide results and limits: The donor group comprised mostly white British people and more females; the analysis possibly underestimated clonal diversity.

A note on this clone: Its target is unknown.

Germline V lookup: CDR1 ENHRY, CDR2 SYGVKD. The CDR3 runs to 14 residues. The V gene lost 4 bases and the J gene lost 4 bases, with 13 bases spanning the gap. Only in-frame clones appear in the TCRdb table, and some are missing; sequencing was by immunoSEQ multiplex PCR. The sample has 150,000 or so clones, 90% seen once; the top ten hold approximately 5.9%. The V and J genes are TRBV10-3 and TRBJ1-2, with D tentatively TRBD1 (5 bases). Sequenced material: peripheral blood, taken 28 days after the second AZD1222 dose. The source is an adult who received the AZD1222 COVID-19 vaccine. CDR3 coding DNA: TGTGCCATCAGTGGAGAGGGGCAAACCTATGGCTACACCTTC. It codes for CAISGEGQTYGYTF.